A single T cell receptor beta chain is shown here with its context. Donors were grouped by their self-reported clinical history. CDR1 and CDR2 (germline): LNHNV, YYDKDF (reference sequence). The CDR3 totals 17 residues. Germline trimming cut 3 bases from V and 4 bases from J; bases unmatched to any gene: 9. The data derive from a study of blood T cell repertoires in COVID-19. Turning to the study itself: Sample material is recorded as cDNA or gDNA derived from T cells, B-cell-depleted T cells, or PBMCs.

Sequencing used immunoSEQ multiplex PCR; TCRdb keeps in-frame clones, though not all of them. The table includes around 130,000 clones, about 80% detected once. The sequence was collected from a man aged 40-49 years with acute COVID-19. Sequenced input: PBMCs or T cells enriched from blood (not recorded which). The V and J genes are TRBV15 and TRBJ2-3; 11 nucleotides agree with TRBD2. CDR3 residues: CATSSLLTSGNADTQYF. CDR3 in DNA: TGTGCCACCAGCAGTCTCTTGACTAGCGGGAACGCAGATACGCAGTATTTT.